These 30 T cell receptor beta chains were all obtained from the same sample, sequenced in a study of monozygotic twins with inflammatory bowel disease. From the 5' RACE reads, TCRdb lists one entry per CDR3 protein and no DNA. Its clone listing holds around 380,000 distinct CDR3 sequences. Material: blood. These receptors came from a human donor with ulcerative colitis or Crohn's disease, or a healthy co-twin of an affected twin (not recorded which).

The genes are TRBV3-1 and TRBJ2-1; TCRdb lists TRBD2, though no DNA is available to test this call. The CDR3 totals 17 residues. CDR1 LGHDT and CDR2 YNNKEL come from the germline V gene (reference sequence). CDR3 residues: CASSHFSGRFPYNEQFF.

The chain links TRBV6-1 to TRBJ1-6; the TCRdb call, TRBD1, lacks DNA for checking. This CDR3 comprises 14 residues. Germline V lookup: CDR1 MNHNS, CDR2 SASEGT. This chain's CDR3 is CASSELTGSSPLHF.

The chain carries TRBV10-3 and TRBJ1-1. The CDR3 loop spans 15 amino acids. Germline V gene sequence: CDR1 ENHRY, CDR2 SYGVKD. This CDR3 reads CAISESGPLNTEAFF.

The rearrangement joins TRBV28 to TRBJ2-1; TCRdb outputs TRBD2, but without DNA this stays unchecked. The length of the CDR3 is 13 residues. The germline V gene has CDR1 MDHEN and CDR2 SYDVKM. This CDR3 reads CATLAGVYNEQFF.

V gene TRBV3-1 combines with J gene TRBJ1-5; TCRdb picks TRBD1, but there is no DNA to check that call. This CDR3 spans 15 amino acids. The germline CDR1 and CDR2 sequences are LGHDT and YNNKEL (reference sequence). The CDR3 spells CASSPGQANNQPQHF.

This chain uses TRBV27 with TRBJ1-1; there is no DNA to check the TCRdb D call of TRBD1. This CDR3 spans 12 amino acids. CDR1 is MNHEY and CDR2 is SMNVEV in the germline V gene (reference sequence). The CDR3 loop reads CASSQRTGEAFF.

The chain has TRBV29-1 and TRBJ2-3; TCRdb names TRBD1, which stays unverified in the absence of DNA. Germline CDR1 and CDR2: SQVTM and ANQGSEA. The CDR3 is 13 residues long. This chain's CDR3 is CSYGGFRTDTQYF.

The chain has TRBV6-5 and TRBJ1-2; there is no DNA to check the TCRdb D call of TRBD1. From germline, CDR1 is MNHEY and CDR2 SVGAGI. This CDR3 region has 13 residues. The CDR3 region is CASRTPGTESYTF.

J is TRBJ1-6 and V is TRBV7-9; TCRdb's D gene call, TRBD1, goes unchecked for lack of DNA. This CDR3 has 15 residues. The V gene's germline CDR1 is SEHNR and CDR2 FQNEAQ (reference sequence). The CDR3 loop reads CASSLHRDYNSPLHF.

The chain links TRBV4-1 to TRBJ1-1; TCRdb indicates TRBD1, and absent DNA this call remains unverified. Germline lookup yields CDR1 MGHRA and CDR2 YSYEKL. CDR3 length: 15 residues. CDR3 loop: CASSQVTGAGAEAFF.

V gene TRBV20-1 combines with J gene TRBJ2-5; without DNA, the TCRdb call of TRBD1 cannot be checked. In germline, CDR1 is DFQATT, CDR2 SNEGSKA (reference sequence). This CDR3 region has 14 residues. The CDR3 region is CSYTQPGGVETQYF.

The chain has TRBV7-2 and TRBJ2-3; TCRdb's D call of TRBD2 is untestable without DNA. Germline CDR1 is SGHTA and CDR2 is FQGNSA. The CDR3 contains 14 residues. The CDR3 here is CASEAARGTDTQYF. The full variable domain, its missing parts supplied by reference TRBV7-2 and TRBJ2-3, is GAGVSQSPSNKVTEKGKDVELRCDPISGHTALYWYRQSLGQGLEFLIYFQGNSAPDKSGLPSDRFSAERTGGSVSTLTIQRTQQEDSAVYLCASEAARGTDTQYFGPGTRLTVL.

V usage is TRBV7-8 and J usage is TRBJ2-5; the TRBD2 assignment by TCRdb is unverifiable without DNA. Germline CDR1 reads SGHVS; CDR2 reads FQNEAQ. CDR3 size: 17 residues. CDR3 residues: CASSLRESSGSVKTQYF.

The V call is TRBV29-1, the J call TRBJ1-1; TCRdb designates TRBD1, a call that cannot be tested without DNA. Germline values: CDR1 SQVTM, CDR2 ANQGSEA. This CDR3 contains 14 residues. CDR3 sequence reads: CSGLRDRESTEAFF.

This chain links TRBV9 with TRBJ2-6. The germline V gene encodes CDR1 SGDLS and CDR2 YYNGEE. This CDR3 spans 14 amino acids. The CDR3 sequence is CASSVPAGANVLTF.

The CDR3: CASSLEAATDTQYF. The chain couples TRBV7-2 to TRBJ2-3; TCRdb's D call, TRBD2, is unchecked because there is no DNA. Germline V gene lookup returns CDR1 SGHTA and CDR2 FQGNSA. This CDR3 is built from 14 residues.

The chain joins TRBV7-3 to TRBJ2-1; TCRdb reports TRBD2, a call that lacks DNA to check it against. The germline V gene encodes CDR1 SGHTA and CDR2 FQGTGA. The CDR3 is 19 amino acids. CDR3 loop: CASSALTLAGGDSYNEQFF.

CDR3 sequence reads: CASSQDLLAGGGEQYF. The rearrangement joins TRBV3-1 to TRBJ2-7; TCRdb designates TRBD2, a call that cannot be tested without DNA. CDR1 LGHDT and CDR2 YNNKEL come from the germline V gene (reference sequence). This CDR3 spans 16 amino acids.

The chain combines TRBV11-2 with TRBJ2-7. The CDR3 spans 14 residues. Germline CDR1 reads SGHAT; CDR2 reads FQNNGV. The CDR3 here is CASSFLRSSYEQYF.

The chain's CDR3 is CASSPIGIASGRSYNEQFF. This chain uses TRBV28 with TRBJ2-1; TCRdb calls TRBD2, which cannot be checked without DNA. The germline V gene has CDR1 MDHEN and CDR2 SYDVKM. The CDR3 is 19 amino acids.

The chain joins TRBV6-2 or TRBV6-3 to TRBJ1-2; the D call of TRBD1 rests on TCRdb alone, since no DNA is present to check it. The germline V gene encodes CDR1 MNHEY and CDR2 SVGEGT. The CDR3 sequence is 15 residues long. The CDR3 is CASRDRSVQQYGYTF.

V and J are TRBV20-1 and TRBJ2-7; the TCRdb D gene call, TRBD1, has no DNA to confirm it. CDR1 is DFQATT and CDR2 is SNEGSKA in the germline V gene (reference sequence). The CDR3 spans 12 residues. This CDR3 is CSARGLPYEQYF.

This sequence joins TRBV7-9 and TRBJ2-2; TCRdb lists TRBD1, though no DNA is available to test this call. The CDR3 extends over 16 amino acids. Looked up from germline, CDR1 is SEHNR and CDR2 is FQNEAQ (reference sequence). The CDR3 sequence is CASSFYLAKGTGELFF.

V and J are TRBV20-1 and TRBJ2-3; with no DNA, the TCRdb D assignment of TRBD2 cannot be verified. The CDR3 contains 16 residues. Germline CDR1 reads DFQATT; CDR2 reads SNEGSKA (reference sequence). The CDR3 sequence: CSALVALAATVDTQYF.

This sequence joins TRBV20-1 and TRBJ2-1. The CDR3 spans 14 residues. CDR1 is DFQATT and CDR2 is SNEGSKA in the germline V gene (reference sequence). The CDR3 here is CSASRGQVYNEQFF.

J is TRBJ1-2 and V is TRBV4-3; lacking DNA, the TRBD1 call made by TCRdb goes unchecked. The CDR3 is made up of 14 amino acids. The germline gives CDR1 LGHNA, CDR2 YSLEER. CDR3 region: CASSDDRANYGYTF.

The genes are TRBV18 and TRBJ1-1; lacking DNA, the TRBD1 call made by TCRdb goes unchecked. This CDR3 has 15 amino acids. CDR1 and CDR2 (germline): KGHSH, LQKENI. CDR3 loop: CASSPPTGVNTEAFF. Together with reference TRBV18 and TRBJ1-1, the CDR3 gives the full variable domain: NAGVMQNPRHLVRRRGQEARLRCSPMKGHSHVYWYRQLPEEGLKFMVYLQKENIIDESGMPKERFSAEFPKEGPSILRIQQVVRGDSAAYFCASSPPTGVNTEAFFGQGTRLTVV.

The chain recombines TRBV11-2 with TRBJ2-7; with no DNA, the TCRdb D assignment of TRBD2 cannot be verified. Germline lookup yields CDR1 SGHAT and CDR2 FQNNGV. This CDR3 comprises 18 residues. The CDR3 reads CASSLGWGTSGNIYEQYF.

The chain uses TRBV6-2 or TRBV6-3 and TRBJ2-1; TCRdb proposes TRBD2, but this gene call is untestable without DNA. Germline CDR1 and CDR2: MNHEY and SVGEGT. This CDR3 is 16 amino acids long. The CDR3 here is CASKPQLSGGRNEQFF.

This rearrangement joins TRBV29-1 to TRBJ2-2; TCRdb's D call, TRBD1, is unchecked because there is no DNA. There are 13 residues in the CDR3. CDR1 is SQVTM and CDR2 is ANQGSEA in the germline V gene. This CDR3 is CSVRGGNSGELFF.